The clone carrying this T cell receptor (beta chain) is deemed medium-sized (0.01 to 0.1%). Its antigen is still unknown. The data originate from a study of pediatric ulcerative colitis. Findings of the study overall: In rectum, acute severe colitis had expanded clones and less diversity.

Sequenced by immunoSEQ multiplex PCR; TCRdb stores in-frame clones only, minus some. The sample lists roughly 19,000 clones, approximately 73% seen once, with roughly 7.2% in the top ten. The CDR3 covers 16 residues. V lost 4 bases and J lost 2, with 19 bases in between. Rectal tissue came from one to two pinch biopsies taken at colonoscopy. This clonotype was sampled from a boy aged 5 to 17 with moderate ulcerative colitis. V is TRBV5-3 and J is TRBJ2-7; perhaps TRBD2 as D (6 bases). TRBV5-3 is identified as an open reading frame with a role that is uncertain. Input material: gut tissue. CDR3 nucleotides: TGTGCCAGAAGCACCTGGGACTCACGAAACACCTACGAGCAGTACTTC. Its translation is CARSTWDSRNTYEQYF.